Presented here are 3 T cell receptor beta chains from one specimen sequenced in a study of OX40 agonist ivuxolimab in advanced cancers. Assay: immunoSEQ multiplex PCR; the TCRdb copy retains only in-frame clones and omits some. The profile shows approximately 47,000 clones, about 81% of them singletons. Sequenced material: CD4+ or CD8+ T cells sorted from blood, taken in a trial of the OX40 agonist ivuxolimab. These TCRs come from an adult with an advanced solid tumor such as melanoma, head and neck, liver or kidney cancer.

The chain is built from TRBV5-1 and TRBJ2-7; D perhaps matches TRBD2 (6 bases). V was trimmed by 2 bases and J by 0 bases, leaving 12 bases between them. The CDR3 contains 15 residues. Germline V gene data show CDR1 as SGHRS and CDR2 as YFSETQ. CDR3 in amino acids: CASSLGGSGSYEQYF. The CDR3 coding sequence is TGCGCCAGCAGCTTAGGAGGTAGCGGCTCCTACGAGCAGTACTTC.

As for this clone: The junction differs from germline at one of its ends, possibly a read error. The chain has TRBV30 and TRBJ2-7; D unresolved. The CDR3 runs 12 residues. Germline lookup yields CDR1 GTSNPN and CDR2 SVGIG (reference sequence). For the CDR3, the DNA is TGTGCCTGGGCTCCGGGCTCCAACGAGCAGTACTTC. It specifies CAWAPGSNEQYF.

This clone was observed a few times. The chain joins TRBV5-5 to TRBJ1-1; D unclear. This CDR3 comprises 13 residues. Between the trimmed V and J ends, which lost 1 base and 0 bases, there was a span of 4 bases. Germline V CDR1 and CDR2: SGHKS, YYEKEE (reference sequence). The CDR3, as DNA: TGTGCCAGCAGCTTGATCATGAACACTGAAGCTTTCTTT. It translates to CASSLIMNTEAFF.